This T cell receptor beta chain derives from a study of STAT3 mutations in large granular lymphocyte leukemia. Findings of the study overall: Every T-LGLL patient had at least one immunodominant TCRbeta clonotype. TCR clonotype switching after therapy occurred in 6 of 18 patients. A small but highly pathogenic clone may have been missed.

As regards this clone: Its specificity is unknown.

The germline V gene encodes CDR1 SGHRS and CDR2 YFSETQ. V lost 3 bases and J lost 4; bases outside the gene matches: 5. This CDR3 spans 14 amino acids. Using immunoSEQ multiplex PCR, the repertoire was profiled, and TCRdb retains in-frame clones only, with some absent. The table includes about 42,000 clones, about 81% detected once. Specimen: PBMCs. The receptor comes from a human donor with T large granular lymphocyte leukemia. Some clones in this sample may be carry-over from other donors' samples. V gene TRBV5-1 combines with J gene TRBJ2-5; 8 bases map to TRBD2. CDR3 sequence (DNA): TGCGCCAGCAGCTCAGGGACTAGTGGAGAGACCCAGTACTTC. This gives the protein CASSSGTSGETQYF.